A single sample gave rise to the 29 T cell receptor beta chains below, sequenced in a study of breast tumors, draining lymph nodes, adjacent tissues. TCRdb independently ran MiXCR on the multiplex PCR reads; one entry per CDR3 protein. The data contain 270,000 or so distinct CDR3 sequences, over 30% of them singletons. The lymph nodes were axillary draining lymph nodes from breast cancer patients. Sequencing input: axillary lymph node tissue. All receptors derive from a female donor with breast cancer. Some clones in this sample may be carry-over from other donors' samples.

The V call is TRBV10-3, the J call TRBJ2-5; D is unclear. The germline V and J ends were trimmed by 0 bases and 5 bases, with 13 bases remaining between them. Per germline, CDR1 ENHRY and CDR2 SYGVKD. The CDR3 is 15 residues long. The CDR3 bases are TGTGCCATCAGTGAGTCGATAACTTTTTGGGAGACCCAGTACTTC. Amino acids: CAISESITFWETQYF.

The table lists this clonotype with many counts. The chain joins TRBV5-1 to TRBJ2-1; 7 positions match TRBD1. The germline gives CDR1 SGHRS, CDR2 YFSETQ. CDR3 size: 17 residues. The J segment lost 6 bases and the V segment lost 4 bases, leaving 16 bases of the junction unmatched. This chain's CDR3 is CASSLLRDSPPSNEQFF. The CDR3, as DNA: TGCGCCAGCAGCCTCCTCCGGGACAGCCCCCCGAGCAATGAGCAGTTCTTC.

This clonotype was seen repeatedly, ten times or more. This rearrangement joins TRBV7-9 to TRBJ2-2; D is unclear. Trimming took 5 bases from V and 5 from J, leaving 6 bases between them. The CDR3 is made up of 12 amino acids. Germline CDR1 is SEHNR and CDR2 is FQNEAQ (reference sequence). The DNA of the CDR3 is TGTGCCAGCAGCCAACGTACCGGGGAGCTGTTTTTT. As protein: CASSQRTGELFF.

The chain joins TRBV29-1 to TRBJ2-1; D is undetermined. V dropped 6 bases and J dropped 8 bases, with 14 bases sitting between them. Per the germline V gene, CDR1 is SQVTM and CDR2 is ANQGSEA. The CDR3 contains 12 residues. CDR3 sequence reads: CSVGAISDEQFF. CDR3 nucleotide sequence: TGCAGCGTCGGAGCAATCAGCGATGAGCAGTTCTTC.

The sample holds many counts of this clonotype. V is TRBV24-1 and J is TRBJ2-3; D is undetermined. The CDR3 is 14 amino acids. Trimming stripped 7 bases from V and 2 bases from J, with 12 bases between. Per germline, CDR1 KGHDR and CDR2 SFDVKD. This CDR3 reads CATRPRDFTDTQYF. DNA for the CDR3: TGTGCCACCAGGCCAAGGGATTTCACAGATACGCAGTATTTT.

This rearrangement joins TRBV27 to TRBJ2-3; D gene ambiguous. Between the trimmed V and J ends, which lost 0 bases and 5 bases, there was a span of 9 bases. The CDR3 covers 14 residues. The germline gives CDR1 MNHEY, CDR2 SMNVEV (reference sequence). CDR3 coding DNA: TGTGCCAGCAGTTTATCTAGGGAAAGAGATACGCAGTATTTT. Its protein product is CASSLSRERDTQYF.

On this clonotype: A much larger clone differs from this one at a single base, so this may be a read error. The conserved phenylalanine or tryptophan is not found at the CDR3 terminus, so this likely reflects a read error. This chain connects TRBV6-6 to TRBJ2-6; D possibly matches TRBD1 or TRBD2 (5 bases each). The CDR3 totals 15 residues. The ends were cut back, 6 bases at V and 1 base at J, with 10 bases in the middle. Germline V gene data show CDR1 as MNHNY and CDR2 as SVGAGI (reference sequence). The CDR3 DNA reads as TGTGCCAGCAGGACCGGGGCGTCTGGGGCCAACGTCCTGACTCTC. This translates into CASRTGASGANVLTL.

The V call is TRBV2, the J call TRBJ1-1; D is undetermined. Trimming took 5 bases from V and 7 from J, leaving 8 bases between them. The germline V gene has CDR1 SNHLY and CDR2 FYNNEI. The CDR3 is 11 residues long. Here the CDR3 DNA reads TGTGCCAGCAGTCCCCGCGATGAAGCTTTCTTT. Translated: CASSPRDEAFF.

A few counts support this clonotype. V and J are TRBV11-2 and TRBJ2-7; 8 nucleotides align to TRBD1. J gave up 4 bases and V 5 bases, and 13 bases lay outside the gene matches. The germline CDR1 and CDR2 sequences are SGHAT and FQNNGV. This CDR3 has 16 residues. The DNA of the CDR3 is TGTGCCAGCAGCCATGAAACAGGGGGACACACATACGAGCAGTACTTC. This encodes CASSHETGGHTYEQYF.

This clonotype was detected ten times or more. The chain recombines TRBV3-1 with TRBJ2-5, with 8 bases fitting TRBD2. The V gene end was trimmed by 1 base and the J gene end by 5 bases; junction bases not matched to a gene: 9. Germline CDR1 and CDR2: LGHDT and YNNKEL (reference sequence). The CDR3 consists of 16 residues. This CDR3 reads CASSQVRAGVDETQYF. The CDR3 nucleotides are TGTGCCAGCAGCCAAGTTAGAGCGGGAGTAGATGAGACCCAGTACTTC.

This clonotype was counted ten times or more. The chain employs TRBV6-1 and TRBJ2-7; a possible D gene is TRBD2 (6 bases). Germline CDR1 reads MNHNS; CDR2 reads SASEGT. The CDR3 runs 15 residues. Trimming left V 6 bases short and J 4 bases short, with 19 bases between. Here the CDR3 reads CASRQRSGVSYEQYF. CDR3 coding DNA: TGTGCCAGCAGACAAAGATCGGGAGTATCTTACGAGCAGTACTTC.

This clonotype was picked up many times. The gene calls are TRBV20-1 and TRBJ2-7, with D maybe TRBD2 (6 bases). CDR3 length equals 15 residues. V lost 1 base and J 2 bases, leaving 15 bases between the germline ends. Germline assignment: CDR1 DFQATT and CDR2 SNEGSKA (reference sequence). The CDR3 sequence: CSARAHLRRAYEQYF. In DNA form, the CDR3 reads TGCAGTGCTAGAGCGCACCTCCGGAGGGCCTACGAGCAGTACTTC.

This clonotype was counted once. This may be a read error, as it is one base from a much larger clone. This chain joins TRBV19 and TRBJ2-2; maybe TRBD2 (5 bases). Germline CDR1 reads LNHDA; CDR2 reads SQIVND (reference sequence). The CDR3 runs 14 residues. This CDR3 reads CASSGPGNSGELFF. CDR3 nucleotide sequence: TGTGCCAGCTCCGGGCCGGGGAACAGCGGGGAGCTGTTTTTT.

This clonotype was counted between two and nine times. The CDR3 DNA reads TGTGCCAGCAGGTTCGCGGGAGATTCGGGTGAGCAGTTCTTC. This translates into CASRFAGDSGEQFF. The chain joins TRBV12-3 or TRBV12-4 to TRBJ2-1, with 7 bases that match TRBD2. The V segment lost 6 bases and the J segment 9 bases; nucleotides outside the gene matches: 11. The CDR3 is 14 amino acids.

This chain connects TRBV29-1 to TRBJ2-3, with 10 bases aligning to TRBD2. The CDR3 spans 13 residues. Trimming removed 5 bases from V and 3 bases from J; junction bases left unmatched: 2. Germline V gives CDR1 SQVTM, CDR2 ANQGSEA. CDR3 in amino acids: CSVSGGGTDTQYF. CDR3 coding DNA: TGCAGCGTTAGCGGGGGGGGGACAGATACGCAGTATTTT.

This clonotype has at least ten counts. The chain is built from TRBV12-5 and TRBJ1-6; D gene ambiguous. The CDR3 has 14 amino acids. V lost 1 base to trimming and J lost 7 bases, with 8 bases between them. Germline CDR1 LGHNT, CDR2 FRNRAP. CDR3 nucleotide sequence: TGTGCTAGTGGTTTGGGGCAGATCAATTCACCCCTCCACTTT. Translated: CASGLGQINSPLHF.

About this clonotype itself: This may arise from a read error, as a much more abundant clone is one base away. This CDR3 is missing its conserved last phenylalanine or tryptophan, likely due to a read error. The J gene is TRBJ2-7, the V gene TRBV9, with TRBD2 as a possible D gene (5 bases). The ends were cut back, 1 base at V and 1 base at J, with 6 bases in the middle. Germline-derived CDR1 and CDR2 are SGDLS and YYNGEE. This CDR3 spans 13 amino acids. The CDR3 protein is CASSVTGSYEQYS. CDR3 DNA sequence: TGTGCCAGCAGCGTAACGGGATCCTACGAGCAGTACTCC.

V gene TRBV10-3 combines with J gene TRBJ2-3; 8 bases line up with TRBD2. V shed 2 bases and J 3 bases; nucleotides not matched to a gene: 4. The CDR3 loop spans 15 amino acids. The germline V gene has CDR1 ENHRY and CDR2 SYGVKD. CDR3 coding DNA: TGTGCCATCAGTGAGGATAGCGGGAAGACAGATACGCAGTATTTT. It yields the protein CAISEDSGKTDTQYF.

This clonotype was seen ten or more times. This chain connects TRBV7-3 to TRBJ2-1; D assignment may be TRBD1 or TRBD2 (5 bases each). From germline, CDR1 is SGHTA and CDR2 FQGTGA. V was shortened by 0 bases and J by 10 bases, with 10 bases between the two germline ends. The CDR3 covers 13 residues. This CDR3 reads CASSLTGEGEQFF. For the CDR3, the DNA is TGTGCCAGCAGCTTAACGGGGGAAGGAGAGCAGTTCTTC. Combining the CDR3 with reference TRBV7-3 and TRBJ2-1 gives the whole variable domain GAGVSQTPSNKVTEKGKYVELRCDPISGHTALYWYRQSLGQGPEFLIYFQGTGAADDSGLPNDRFFAVRPEGSVSTLKIQRTERGDSAVYLCASSLTGEGEQFFGPGTRLTVL.

Comment on this clonotype: Since a much larger clone is just one base distant, this may be a read error. The chain combines TRBV9 with TRBJ2-1, with D maybe TRBD1 (6 bases). The CDR3 is 16 amino acids. Looked up from germline, CDR1 is SGDLS and CDR2 is YYNGEE. DNA for the CDR3: TGTGCCGGCAGCTCCTACAGGGTGTTGGGTGTAAATGAGCAGTTCTTC. Translated, it gives CAGSSYRVLGVNEQFF.

This clonotype was picked up many times. The CDR3 nucleotides are TGTGCCAGCAGCGCACAGGAGAACTATGGCTACACCTTC. Protein sequence: CASSAQENYGYTF. V gene TRBV7-9 combines with J gene TRBJ1-2; weak D call: TRBD1 (5 bases). This CDR3 region has 13 residues. Deletions cut 5 bases from V and 2 bases from J, with 9 bases between. Germline CDR1 is SEHNR and CDR2 is FQNEAQ (reference sequence).

This clonotype appeared many times. This chain connects TRBV20-1 to TRBJ2-1; 9 nucleotides line up with TRBD1. After removal of 1 base from V and 6 bases from J, the junction contained 7 bases not matched to a gene. Per germline, CDR1 DFQATT and CDR2 SNEGSKA (reference sequence). The CDR3 extends over 15 amino acids. DNA for the CDR3: TGCAGTGCTAGAGTTTGGGACAGGGTGGGCAATGAGCAGTTCTTC. Its translation: CSARVWDRVGNEQFF.

This clonotype was counted many times. The rearrangement links TRBV6-1 to TRBJ2-5; 9 nucleotides match TRBD2. Germline CDR1 is MNHNS and CDR2 is SASEGT. This CDR3 is built from 14 residues. V lost 6 bases to trimming and J lost 5 bases; unmatched junction nucleotides: 7. The CDR3 spells CASRPPSGMETQYF. In DNA form, the CDR3 reads TGTGCCAGCAGACCTCCTAGCGGGATGGAGACCCAGTACTTC.

This clonotype was found many times. The genes are TRBV3-1 and TRBJ1-4; D uncertain. This CDR3 region has 16 residues. V was clipped by 3 bases and J by 2 bases, with 13 bases between them. Per germline, CDR1 LGHDT and CDR2 YNNKEL (reference sequence). CDR3 bases: TGTGCCAGCAGCCACGATCTGCGGGGTACTAATGAAAAACTGTTTTTT. Encoded protein: CASSHDLRGTNEKLFF.

To note about this clonotype: A read error may produce the germline difference seen at one junction end. This chain joins TRBV24-1 and TRBJ2-5; D gene ambiguous. The CDR3 contains 16 residues. The germline CDR1 and CDR2 sequences are KGHDR and SFDVKD. The CDR3 reads CATSDLGIGNQVTQYF. The CDR3 region has the DNA TGTGCCACCAGCGATTTGGGAATTGGCAATCAAGTGACCCAGTACTTC.

There are many counts of this clonotype. The chain recombines TRBV4-1 with TRBJ1-5, with D maybe TRBD1 (5 bases). The CDR3 sequence is 18 residues long. Trimming shortened V by 4 bases and J by 4 bases, and 23 bases separated the two germline ends. Germline-derived CDR1 and CDR2 are MGHRA and YSYEKL. Written as DNA, the CDR3 is TGCGCCAGCAGCCTCGAGGGCTCGGGGTCAGGGAGGAATCAGCCCCAGCATTTT. This sequence encodes CASSLEGSGSGRNQPQHF.

For this clonotype: A much larger clone lies one base from this, so it may be a read error. The gene calls are TRBV5-1 and TRBJ2-1; D gene uncertain. Germline assignment: CDR1 SGHRS and CDR2 YFSETQ. The CDR3 is 13 residues long. The CDR3 DNA reads as TGCGCCAGCAGCTTGGATAGATACAATGAGCAGCTCTTC. Its translation is CASSLDRYNEQLF.

This clonotype was observed at least ten times. The gene calls are TRBV13 and TRBJ2-3, with D maybe TRBD2 (5 bases). The germline V gene encodes CDR1 PRHDT and CDR2 FYEKMQ (reference sequence). This CDR3 contains 16 residues. Trimming pared 0 bases from V and 3 bases from J, leaving 13 bases between. CDR3 sequence reads: CASSLGRGSATDTQYF. DNA for the CDR3: TGTGCCAGCAGCTTAGGCCGTGGGAGTGCGACAGATACGCAGTATTTT. Complete variable domain (other parts from reference TRBV13 and TRBJ2-3): AAGVIQSPRHLIKEKRETATLKCYPIPRHDTVYWYQQGPGQDPQFLISFYEKMQSDKGSIPDRFSAQQFSDYHSELNMSSLELGDSALYFCASSLGRGSATDTQYFGPGTRLTVL.

A note on this clonotype: A much more abundant neighbour one base away suggests this may be a read error. The chain couples TRBV6-6 to TRBJ2-3, with TRBD1 matching over 8 bases. The CDR3 consists of 16 residues. V shed 7 bases, J shed 5 bases, and the junction held 14 bases outside the gene matches. The germline CDR1 and CDR2 sequences are MNHNY and SVGAGI (reference sequence). The CDR3, as DNA: TGTGCCAGCACCCCACAGGGGGAGATTTCAAAAGATACGCAGTATTTT. It specifies CASTPQGEISKDTQYF.